The 8 T cell receptor beta chains in this list originate from one sample, sequenced in a study of T-cell memory formation after mild COVID-19. In TCRdb, the 5' RACE reads were re-called with MiXCR into one record per CDR3 protein. The sample has about 110,000 distinct CDR3 sequences; about a sixth are singletons. Sequenced sample: PBMCs or a T cell subset sorted from them (not recorded which). These receptors all come from an adult woman who had mild COVID-19 (a few samples of this study predate the infection). Cell type and time point are not known.

This clonotype was found a few times. V and J are TRBV4-3 and TRBJ2-3; D not resolved. The ends were cut back, 0 bases at V and 8 bases at J, with 12 bases in the middle. This CDR3 spans 14 amino acids. Looked up from germline, CDR1 is LGHNA and CDR2 is YSLEER. The CDR3 is CASSQDMAPVTQYF. The CDR3, as DNA: TGCGCCAGCAGCCAAGATATGGCCCCCGTTACGCAGTATTTT.

The genes are TRBV25-1 and TRBJ2-1; D is unresolved. The CDR3 spans 13 residues. Trimming cost V 4 bases and J 1 base, with 5 bases left between them. Germline CDR1 is MGHDK and CDR2 is SYGVNS. Here the CDR3 reads CASSAISYNEQFF. In DNA form, the CDR3 reads TGTGCCAGCAGTGCCATTTCCTACAATGAGCAGTTCTTC.

This clonotype was detected many times. The genes are TRBV29-1 and TRBJ2-2; 7 bases are a match to TRBD1. With 6 bases clipped from V and 7 bases from J, the junction kept 8 bases outside the gene matches. CDR1 and CDR2 from the germline V gene are SQVTM and ANQGSEA. The CDR3 consists of 13 residues. CDR3: CSVLDRRVGELFF. The CDR3 bases are TGCAGCGTATTGGACAGGCGAGTCGGGGAGCTGTTTTTT.

A few counts support this clonotype. The chain links TRBV21-1 to TRBJ2-2; the listed D gene, TRBD2, was not tested against the DNA. TRBV21-1 constitutes a pseudogene. This CDR3 has 12 residues. The CDR3 DNA sequence: TGTGCCAGGGACTCTAACACCGGGGAGCTGTTTTTT. This codes for CARDSNTGELFF.

The chain uses TRBV5-1 and TRBJ2-1; 7 nucleotides match TRBD2. Germline V CDR1 and CDR2: SGHRS, YFSETQ. The CDR3 spans 15 residues. After removal of 1 base from V and 1 base from J, the junction contained 2 bases not matched to a gene. CDR3 sequence (DNA): TGCGCCAGCAGCTTGACGCGGGAGTCCTACAATGAGCAGTTCTTC. It translates to CASSLTRESYNEQFF.

The genes are TRBV19 and TRBJ1-1, with TRBD1 matching over 7 bases. The CDR3 is made up of 13 amino acids. Germline V gene data show CDR1 as LNHDA and CDR2 as SQIVND (reference sequence). V lost 6 bases, J lost 4 bases, and 5 bases stayed unmatched. The CDR3 DNA sequence: TGTGCCAGTAGCTTCAGGGGGGGCACTGAAGCTTTCTTT. It specifies CASSFRGGTEAFF.

This clonotype was picked up a small number of times. The rearrangement links TRBV10-3 to TRBJ2-5; 7 bases agree with TRBD1. The CDR3 contains 13 residues. CDR1 ENHRY and CDR2 SYGVKD come from the germline V gene. The V and J ends lost 2 bases and 3 bases, in that order; junction bases with no gene match: 0. In DNA form, the CDR3 reads TGTGCCATCAGTGAGGACAGGGAAGAGACCCAGTACTTC. As protein: CAISEDREETQYF.

The CDR3 sequence is CASSSRDRDRETQYF. The CDR3 DNA reads as TGTGCCAGCAGCTCGAGAGACAGGGACAGGGAGACCCAGTACTTC. The V call is TRBV7-8, the J call TRBJ2-5; 8 bases map to TRBD1. The J segment lost 5 bases and the V segment lost 4 bases, leaving 9 bases of the junction unmatched. Germline V gene lookup returns CDR1 SGHVS and CDR2 FQNEAQ. The length of the CDR3 is 15 residues.